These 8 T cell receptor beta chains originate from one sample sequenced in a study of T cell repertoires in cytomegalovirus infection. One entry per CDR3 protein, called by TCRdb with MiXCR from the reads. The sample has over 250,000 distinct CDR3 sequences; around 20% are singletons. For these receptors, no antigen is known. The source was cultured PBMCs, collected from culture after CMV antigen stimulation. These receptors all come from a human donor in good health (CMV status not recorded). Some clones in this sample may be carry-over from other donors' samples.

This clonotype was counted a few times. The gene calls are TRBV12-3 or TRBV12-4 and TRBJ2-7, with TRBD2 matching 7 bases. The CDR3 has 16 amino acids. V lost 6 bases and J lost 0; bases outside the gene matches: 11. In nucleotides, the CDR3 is TGTGCCAGCAGCCCCATGGTCGGGAGGAGCTCCTACGAGCAGTACTTC. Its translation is CASSPMVGRSSYEQYF.

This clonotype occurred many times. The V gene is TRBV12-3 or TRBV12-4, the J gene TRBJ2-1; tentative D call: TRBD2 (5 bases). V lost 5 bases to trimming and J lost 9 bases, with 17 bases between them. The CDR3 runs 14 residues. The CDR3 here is CASSPRSLAPEQFF. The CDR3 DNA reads TGTGCCAGCAGTCCAAGGTCCCTAGCTCCTGAGCAGTTCTTC.

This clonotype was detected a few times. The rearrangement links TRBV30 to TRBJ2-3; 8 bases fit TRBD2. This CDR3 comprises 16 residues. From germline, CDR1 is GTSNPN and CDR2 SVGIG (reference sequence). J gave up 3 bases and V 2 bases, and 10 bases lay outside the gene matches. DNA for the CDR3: TGTGCCTGGAGTCCATCGACTAGCGTCCCGACAGATACGCAGTATTTT. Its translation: CAWSPSTSVPTDTQYF.

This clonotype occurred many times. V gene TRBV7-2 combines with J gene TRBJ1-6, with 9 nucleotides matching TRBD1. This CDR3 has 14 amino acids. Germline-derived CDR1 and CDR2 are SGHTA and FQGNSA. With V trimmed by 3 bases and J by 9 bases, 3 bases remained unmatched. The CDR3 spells CASSLGQGGSPLHF. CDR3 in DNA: TGTGCCAGCAGCTTGGGACAGGGTGGTTCACCCCTCCACTTT.

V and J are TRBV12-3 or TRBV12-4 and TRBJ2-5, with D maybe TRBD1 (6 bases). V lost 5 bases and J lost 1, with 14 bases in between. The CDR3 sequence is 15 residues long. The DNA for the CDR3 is TGTGCCAGCAGTACCTCAAAGGACAGCCAAGAGACCCAGTACTTC. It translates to CASSTSKDSQETQYF.

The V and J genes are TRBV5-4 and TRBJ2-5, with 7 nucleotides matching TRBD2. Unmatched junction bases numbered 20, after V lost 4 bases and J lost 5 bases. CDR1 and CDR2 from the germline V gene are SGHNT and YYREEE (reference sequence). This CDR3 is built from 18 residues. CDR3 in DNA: TGTGCCAGCAGCCCTCCCCGGGGGGTCGGGACTAACGTCGAGACCCAGTACTTC. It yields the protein CASSPPRGVGTNVETQYF.

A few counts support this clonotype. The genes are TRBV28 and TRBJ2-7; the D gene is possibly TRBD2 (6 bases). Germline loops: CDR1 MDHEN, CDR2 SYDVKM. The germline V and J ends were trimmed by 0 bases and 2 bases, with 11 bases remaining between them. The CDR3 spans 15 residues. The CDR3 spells CASSLWGGTTYEQYF. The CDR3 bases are TGTGCCAGCAGTTTATGGGGCGGGACCACCTACGAGCAGTACTTC. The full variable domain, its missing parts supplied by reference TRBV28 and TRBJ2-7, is DVKVTQSSRYLVKRTGEKVFLECVQDMDHENMFWYRQDPGLGLRLIYFSYDVKMKEKGDIPEGYSVSREKKERFSLILESASTNQTSMYLCASSLWGGTTYEQYFGPGTRLTVT.

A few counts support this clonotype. The CDR3 coding sequence is TGTGCCAGCAGTCGTTCTCCGCCCAGCGGGGGAACCCAAGAGACCCAGTACTTC. Residues: CASSRSPPSGGTQETQYF. The gene calls are TRBV6-2 or TRBV6-3 and TRBJ2-5, with 8 bases lining up with TRBD2. Germline CDR1 MNHEY, CDR2 SVGEGT. V gave up 5 bases and J gave up 1 base; unmatched junction bases: 15. CDR3 length equals 18 residues.